One sample yielded the 14 T cell receptor beta chains listed below, sequenced in a study of T-cell memory formation after mild COVID-19. One entry per CDR3 protein results from TCRdb running MiXCR on the 5' RACE reads. The table has about 82,000 distinct CDR3 sequences, 9.5% to 15% seen once. The sequencing sample was made of PBMCs or a T cell subset sorted from them (not recorded which). The receptors were sampled from a man aged 18 to 29 who had mild COVID-19 (a few samples of this study predate the infection). Cell type and time point are not known.

This clonotype was counted between two and nine times. The chain is built from TRBV12-3 or TRBV12-4 and TRBJ1-1, with TRBD1 matching over 8 bases. V was clipped by 6 bases and J by 4 bases; unmatched bases: 4. The CDR3 extends over 13 amino acids. CDR3 nucleotides: TGTGCCAGCAGCTGGGACAGGATCACTGAAGCTTTCTTT. This codes for CASSWDRITEAFF.

The rearrangement joins TRBV24-1 to TRBJ2-1; D is ambiguous. Trimming took 3 bases from V and 4 from J, leaving 3 bases between them. The germline V gene has CDR1 KGHDR and CDR2 SFDVKD. The CDR3 is 12 residues long. The CDR3 region is CATSDGYNEQFF. CDR3 sequence (DNA): TGTGCCACCAGTGATGGTTACAATGAGCAGTTCTTC.

The rearrangement links TRBV13 to TRBJ1-2; D might be TRBD1 (5 bases). CDR1 and CDR2 from the germline V gene are PRHDT and FYEKMQ (reference sequence). V was clipped by 4 bases and J by 4 bases, with 10 bases between them. The CDR3 is made up of 13 amino acids. CDR3: CASSSGRAYGYTF. As DNA, the CDR3 is TGTGCCAGCAGCTCCGGCAGGGCCTATGGCTACACCTTC.

The chain uses TRBV6-2 or TRBV6-3 and TRBJ1-2, with TRBD1 identical over 8 bases. This CDR3 has 16 residues. Germline V gene data show CDR1 as MNHEY and CDR2 as SVGEGT. Trimming cost V 0 bases and J 3 bases; bases outside gene matches: 6. Written as DNA, the CDR3 is TGTGCCAGCAGTTACTCGATCCGACAGGGGTACTATGGCTACACCTTC. The encoded protein is CASSYSIRQGYYGYTF.

This clonotype showed up just once. This chain uses TRBV6-5 with TRBJ2-7; 12 bases fit TRBD2. Trimming took 0 bases from V and 9 from J; bases not matched to a gene: 0. The CDR3 has 13 amino acids. Germline CDR1 reads MNHEY; CDR2 reads SVGAGI. The CDR3 sequence: CASSYSTSGRQYF. The DNA for the CDR3 is TGTGCCAGCAGTTACTCGACTAGCGGGAGGCAGTACTTC.

V is TRBV7-6 and J is TRBJ1-1, with D possibly TRBD1 on 5 matching bases. Germline V gene data show CDR1 as SGHVS and CDR2 as FNYEAQ. The CDR3 has 12 amino acids. V was cut by 4 bases and J by 7 bases, with 10 bases left in between. CDR3 sequence (DNA): TGTGCCAGCAGCTACGGGACGGGTGAAGCTTTCTTT. This translates into CASSYGTGEAFF.

There are a few counts of this clonotype. The J gene is TRBJ2-7, the V gene TRBV4-1; 7 nucleotides match TRBD1. V trimming: 0 bases; J trimming: 3 bases; junction bases outside the gene matches: 8. Germline V gene data show CDR1 as MGHRA and CDR2 as YSYEKL. The CDR3 contains 16 residues. The CDR3 here is CASSQDLDRVDYEQYF. The CDR3 DNA reads TGCGCCAGCAGCCAAGATCTCGACAGGGTTGACTACGAGCAGTACTTC.

The chain employs TRBV4-1 and TRBJ1-5; D is ambiguous. V was trimmed by 3 bases and J by 2 bases, leaving 5 bases between them. Per the germline V gene, CDR1 is MGHRA and CDR2 is YSYEKL. There are 13 residues in the CDR3. Written as DNA, the CDR3 is TGCGCCAGCAGCCACCCTGGCAATCAGCCCCAGCATTTT. Protein: CASSHPGNQPQHF.

The table lists this clonotype with a few counts. V usage is TRBV13 and J usage is TRBJ2-1, with D perhaps TRBD2 (6 bases). The CDR3 has 14 amino acids. Germline V gene data show CDR1 as PRHDT and CDR2 as FYEKMQ (reference sequence). The V and J ends lost 5 bases and 9 bases respectively, with 17 bases between them. The CDR3 DNA reads as TGTGCCAGCAGCCTTTCAGGGATGGGGGGTGAGCAGTTCTTC. Its translation is CASSLSGMGGEQFF.

This clonotype occurred a few times. The chain carries TRBV4-3 and TRBJ2-5; the D call may be TRBD1 or TRBD2 (5 bases each). The V end was cut by 3 bases, the J end by 1 base, with 18 bases between. CDR1 is LGHNA and CDR2 is YSLEER in the germline V gene. This CDR3 contains 17 residues. The CDR3 here is CASSQCPYRDLQETQYF. CDR3 bases: TGCGCCAGCAGCCAGTGTCCTTACCGGGACCTCCAAGAGACCCAGTACTTC.

The sample holds many counts of this clonotype. The V call is TRBV2, the J call TRBJ1-1, with 7 bases fitting TRBD1. Germline CDR1 and CDR2: SNHLY and FYNNEI. V was pared by 5 bases and J by 2 bases, with 5 bases of the junction left unmatched. The CDR3 consists of 14 residues. The CDR3 region is CASSLRQGNTEAFF. The CDR3 DNA reads as TGTGCCAGCAGTCTCAGACAGGGAAACACTGAAGCTTTCTTT.

This clonotype was seen only a few times. This chain joins TRBV27 and TRBJ2-7, with 7 bases matching TRBD1. The length of the CDR3 is 14 residues. J lost 1 base, V lost 6 bases, and 6 bases had no gene match. Germline loops: CDR1 MNHEY, CDR2 SMNVEV (reference sequence). CDR3 bases: TGTGCCAGCAGCCGTACAGGGGTGTCCTACGAGCAGTACTTC. Its protein is CASSRTGVSYEQYF.

The chain links TRBV5-6 to TRBJ2-5; D is ambiguous. Germline CDR1 and CDR2: SGHDT and YYEEEE. The CDR3 has 12 residues. V gave up 3 bases and J gave up 1 base, with 4 bases separating them. The CDR3 DNA reads as TGTGCCAGCAGCTGGACCCAAGAGACCCAGTACTTC. Translated, it gives CASSWTQETQYF. The whole variable domain, filled in from reference TRBV5-6 and TRBJ2-5, reads DAGVTQSPTHLIKTRGQQVTLRCSPKSGHDTVSWYQQALGQGPQFIFQYYEEEERQRGNFPDRFSGHQFPNYSSELNVNALLLGDSALYLCASSWTQETQYFGPGTRLLVL.

This clonotype was observed a handful of times. The chain has TRBV7-6 and TRBJ2-3; D not resolved. The germline V and J ends were trimmed by 0 bases and 5 bases, with 9 bases remaining between them. This CDR3 is 14 amino acids long. The germline V gene encodes CDR1 SGHVS and CDR2 FNYEAQ. Here the CDR3 DNA reads TGTGCCAGCAGCTTAGCAGGGAATGTAGATACGCAGTATTTT. Its translation: CASSLAGNVDTQYF.